Listed below are T cell receptor beta chains from one sample, sequenced in a study of cytomegalovirus exposure and HLA in healthy donors. Produced via immunoSEQ multiplex PCR; TCRdb's table is partial and in-frame only. The profile shows roughly 78,000 clones, over 50% of them singletons. Sequenced input: PBMCs. These TCRs come from a man aged 35-49 years in good health and CMV-seropositive. Both conserved end residues are part of each CDR3. D genes are given only for firm matches. The size field is filled for only some rows; it gives once, few, many or a size class.

clone size	J gene	D gene	V gene	CDR3 DNA	CDR3 protein
NA	TRBJ2-1	NA	TRBV5-1	TGCGCCAGCAGCTTGGCCAATCCGGCGAGGGAGCAGTTCTTC	CASSLANPAREQFF
NA	TRBJ2-4	NA	TRBV10-1	TGCGCCAGCAGTGAGCGGGGACTCCGGGACATTCAGTACTTC	CASSERGLRDIQYF
few	TRBJ1-1	NA	TRBV20-1	TGCAGTGCTCCCGACACTGAAGCTTTCTTT	CSAPDTEAFF
NA	TRBJ2-5	NA	TRBV5-6	TGTGCCAGCAGCTTGGTGGGGGCAGGAGAGACCCAGTACTTC	CASSLVGAGETQYF
NA	TRBJ1-1	TRBD1	TRBV9	TGTGCCAGCAGCCCTGCCCCTGACCCTACAGGGGTGAATGAAGCTTTCTTT	CASSPAPDPTGVNEAFF
NA	TRBJ2-1	NA	TRBV4-2	TGTGCCAGCAGCCAAGGGACTTCCTACAATGAGCAGTTCTTC	CASSQGTSYNEQFF
NA	TRBJ2-5	NA	TRBV7-3	TGTGCCAGCAGCTTAACGCCCCAGCAAGAGACCCAGTACTTC	CASSLTPQQETQYF
NA	TRBJ1-6	NA	TRBV4-2	TGTGCCAGCAGCCAAGATCTGCAGCCGGAGGTCCTCCACTTT	CASSQDLQPEVLHF
NA	TRBJ1-2	NA	TRBV27	TGTGCCAGCAAGTCCTGGGACACAGCTAACTATGGCTACACCTTC	CASKSWDTANYGYTF
NA	TRBJ2-1	NA	TRBV4-2	TGTGCCAGCAGCCCTCAGGGTAGTACCTACAATGAGCAGTTCTTC	CASSPQGSTYNEQFF
NA	TRBJ2-7	NA	TRBV5-1	TGCGCCAGCAGCTTGGGAGTAGCTTCCGGCGAGCAGTACTTC	CASSLGVASGEQYF
NA	TRBJ1-1	NA	TRBV28	TGTGCCAGCAGTTTCTTACAGGCCATGAACACTGAAGCTTTCTTT	CASSFLQAMNTEAFF
NA	TRBJ2-7	TRBD2	TRBV11-3	TGTGCCAGCAGCTTAGAATGGGCTAGCGGTAGAAACGAGCAGTACTTC	CASSLEWASGRNEQYF
NA	TRBJ2-7	NA	TRBV2	TGTGCCAGCAGTGAAGCGCACAGGACACTGCTCTACGAGCAGTACTTC	CASSEAHRTLLYEQYF
NA	TRBJ2-7	NA	TRBV6-1	TGTGCCAGCTCTCTGCCCTCCTACGAGCAGTACTTC	CASSLPSYEQYF
NA	TRBJ2-1	NA	TRBV5-6	TGTGCCAGCAGCTATTACGGACAGAAGCGTTGGGATGAGCAGTTCTTC	CASSYYGQKRWDEQFF
NA	TRBJ2-5	TRBD1	TRBV5-1	TGCGCCAGCAGCGGGGGACAGCCGCAAGAGACCCAGTACTTC	CASSGGQPQETQYF
NA	TRBJ2-7	NA	TRBV5-4	TGTGCCAGCAGCCACCCGGAGCCCTACGAGCAGTACTTC	CASSHPEPYEQYF
NA	TRBJ2-5	NA	TRBV7-8	TGTGCCAGCAGCTCCGGACAGCAAGAGACCCAGTACTTC	CASSSGQQETQYF
once	TRBJ2-1	NA	TRBV6-5	TGTGCCAGCAGTTCCTTTCTAACAGGGAGGGGTGGGCAGTTCTTC	CASSSFLTGRGGQFF
NA	TRBJ2-1	NA	TRBV27	TGTGCCAGCAGCCCAAGGGACTTAGCCTACAATGAGCAGTTCTTC	CASSPRDLAYNEQFF
NA	TRBJ2-1	NA	TRBV7-3	TGTGCCAGCAGCTTAATCCCCAGCTCCTACAATGAGCAGTTCTTC	CASSLIPSSYNEQFF
NA	TRBJ1-1	TRBD1	TRBV11-1	TGTGCCAGCAGCCCAACGACAGGGGCAAGTGCTGAAGCTTTCTTT	CASSPTTGASAEAFF
NA	TRBJ2-3	TRBD2	TRBV5-5	TGTGCCAGCAGCAATAGCGGGGTAACAGATACGCAGTATTTT	CASSNSGVTDTQYF
NA	TRBJ1-6	TRBD1	TRBV7-8	TGTGCCAGCAGCCCTCGGCAGGGGGTAGGCTCACCCCTCCACTTT	CASSPRQGVGSPLHF
NA	TRBJ1-2	TRBD1	TRBV2	TGTGCCAGCACACCCGGACAGGGCAACTATGGCTACACCTTC	CASTPGQGNYGYTF
NA	TRBJ2-1	TRBD2	TRBV11-2	TGTGCCAGCAGCTTCCGGGGACTAGCGGGGCTTAGCTCCTACAATGAGCAGTTCTTC	CASSFRGLAGLSSYNEQFF
few	TRBJ1-4	NA	TRBV4-2	TGTGCCAGCAGCCGCCGTACCCCTGGGGGGGGAGGAGCGACTAATGAAAAACTGTTTTTT	CASSRRTPGGGGATNEKLFF
NA	TRBJ1-1	TRBD1	TRBV5-4	TGTGCCAGCAGCTCCGGACAGGGGTGGGCCACTGAAGCTTTCTTT	CASSSGQGWATEAFF
NA	TRBJ1-2	TRBD1	TRBV5-4	TGTGCCAGCAGCTTCTTAGACAGGGGTACCTATGGCTACACCTTC	CASSFLDRGTYGYTF
NA	TRBJ1-3	NA	TRBV4-2	TGTGCCAGCAGCCAAGATGCGTCGAGGGTGGCTGGAAACACCATATATTTT	CASSQDASRVAGNTIYF
NA	TRBJ1-2	TRBD1	TRBV4-2	TGTGCCAGCAGCCCAGGGACAGGGAACTATGGCTACACCTTC	CASSPGTGNYGYTF
few	TRBJ2-7	NA	TRBV11-3	TGTGCCAGTAGCCAGAGGGGGAAGGCGGCCTACGAGCAGTACTTC	CASSQRGKAAYEQYF
NA	TRBJ1-2	TRBD1	TRBV5-5	TGTGCCAGCAGTCGTACAGGGGGCGCAGGAGATTCCTATGGCTACACCTTC	CASSRTGGAGDSYGYTF
NA	TRBJ2-1	TRBD2	TRBV6-1	TGTGCCAGCAGTGTAGAGCTAGCGGTTTACAATGAGCAGTTCTTC	CASSVELAVYNEQFF
once	TRBJ1-2	TRBD1	TRBV5-8	TGTGCCAGCAGCTTGGCCGGGACAGCCTATGGCTACACCTTC	CASSLAGTAYGYTF
few	TRBJ2-3	TRBD1	TRBV27	TGTGCCAGCAGTTTAGAAGCACCCAGGGGGCGCACAGATACGCAGTATTTT	CASSLEAPRGRTDTQYF
NA	TRBJ1-6	NA	TRBV2	TGTGCCAGCAGTGAAGGGCAGGGAAATTCACCCCTCCACTTT	CASSEGQGNSPLHF
NA	TRBJ1-2	NA	TRBV6-4	TGTGCCAGCAGTGAATATTGGGGCAGGGGTGGCTACACCTTC	CASSEYWGRGGYTF
once	TRBJ2-2	NA	TRBV5-1	TGCGCCAGCAGCTTGGCCGACACCGGGGAGCTGTTTTTT	CASSLADTGELFF
NA	TRBJ2-2	NA	TRBV21-1	TGTGCCAGCAGCGAGGGACAGGGGATTTTGATTTGGGGGGAGCTGTTTTTT	CASSEGQGILIWGELFF
NA	TRBJ2-5	NA	TRBV2	TGTGCCAGCAATTGGCGGTTCCGTCAAGAGACCCAGTACTTC	CASNWRFRQETQYF
NA	TRBJ2-3	NA	TRBV9	TGTGCCAGCAGCGCCGATTGGGGGGCAGATACGCAGTATTTT	CASSADWGADTQYF
few	TRBJ2-7	NA	TRBV10-3	TGTGCAGGGGGACGCACTGCCTACGAGCAGTACTTC	CAGGRTAYEQYF